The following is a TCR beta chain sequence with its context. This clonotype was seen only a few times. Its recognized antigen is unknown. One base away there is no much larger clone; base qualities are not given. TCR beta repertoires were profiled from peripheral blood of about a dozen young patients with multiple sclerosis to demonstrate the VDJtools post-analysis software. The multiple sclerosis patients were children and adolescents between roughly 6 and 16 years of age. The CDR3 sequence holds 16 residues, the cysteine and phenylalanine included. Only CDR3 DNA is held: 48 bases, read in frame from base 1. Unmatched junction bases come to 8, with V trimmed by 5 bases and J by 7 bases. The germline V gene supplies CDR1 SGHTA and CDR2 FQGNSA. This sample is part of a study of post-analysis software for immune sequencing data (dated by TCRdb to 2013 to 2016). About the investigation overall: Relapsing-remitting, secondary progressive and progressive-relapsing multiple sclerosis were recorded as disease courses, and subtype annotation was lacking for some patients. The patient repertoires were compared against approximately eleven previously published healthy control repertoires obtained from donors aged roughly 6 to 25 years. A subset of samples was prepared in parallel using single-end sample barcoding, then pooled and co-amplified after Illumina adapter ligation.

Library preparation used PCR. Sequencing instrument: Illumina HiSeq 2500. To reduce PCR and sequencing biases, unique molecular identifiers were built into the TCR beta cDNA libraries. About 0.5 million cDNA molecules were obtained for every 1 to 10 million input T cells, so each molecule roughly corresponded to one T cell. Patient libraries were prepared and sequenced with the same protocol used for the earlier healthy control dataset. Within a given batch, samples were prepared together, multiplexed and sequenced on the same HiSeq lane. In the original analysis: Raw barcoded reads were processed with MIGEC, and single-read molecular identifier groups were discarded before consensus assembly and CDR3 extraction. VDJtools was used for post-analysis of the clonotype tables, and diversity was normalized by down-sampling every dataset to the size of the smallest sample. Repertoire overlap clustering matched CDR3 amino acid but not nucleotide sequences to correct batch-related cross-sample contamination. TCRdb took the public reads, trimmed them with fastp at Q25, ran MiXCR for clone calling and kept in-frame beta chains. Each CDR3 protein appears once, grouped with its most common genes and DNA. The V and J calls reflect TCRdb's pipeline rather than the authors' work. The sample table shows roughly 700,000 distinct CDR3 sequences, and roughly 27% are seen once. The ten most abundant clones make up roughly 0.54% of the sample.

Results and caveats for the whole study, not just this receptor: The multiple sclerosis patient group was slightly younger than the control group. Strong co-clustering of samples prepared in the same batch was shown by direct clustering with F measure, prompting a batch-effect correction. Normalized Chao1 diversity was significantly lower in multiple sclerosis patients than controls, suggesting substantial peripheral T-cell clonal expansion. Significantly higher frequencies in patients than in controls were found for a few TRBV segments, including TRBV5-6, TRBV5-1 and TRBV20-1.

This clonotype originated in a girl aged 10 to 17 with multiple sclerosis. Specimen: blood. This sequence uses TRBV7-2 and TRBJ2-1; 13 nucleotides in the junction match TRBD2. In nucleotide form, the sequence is TGTGCCAGCAGCCCGGTACTAGCGGGAGGGGTTAATGAGCAGTTCTTC. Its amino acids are CASSPVLAGGVNEQFF.